These 8 T cell receptor beta chains share one sample of origin, sequenced in a study of T-cell memory formation after mild COVID-19. TCRdb passed the 5' RACE reads through MiXCR, listing each CDR3 protein once. This table holds more than 250,000 distinct CDR3 sequences, 15% to 20% found once. Sequencing input: PBMCs or a T cell subset sorted from them (not recorded which). Source of these receptors: a man aged 18 to 35 who had mild COVID-19 (a few samples of this study predate the infection). Cell type and time point are not known.

The chain is built from TRBV6-1 and TRBJ2-3, with D perhaps matching TRBD2 (7 bases). This CDR3 is built from 15 residues. The germline V gene encodes CDR1 MNHNS and CDR2 SASEGT. The V end lost 4 bases, the J end lost 6 bases, and 17 bases lay between the germline ends. CDR3 sequence: CASSGRRGLSDTQYF. CDR3 DNA: TGTGCCAGCAGTGGCCGGCGGGGGCTATCGGATACGCAGTATTTT.

The chain employs TRBV9 and TRBJ2-1; 7 positions agree with TRBD1. Germline V gene lookup returns CDR1 SGDLS and CDR2 YYNGEE. The CDR3 covers 16 residues. Unmatched junction bases numbered 9, after V lost 4 bases and J lost 2 bases. Here the CDR3 reads CASSRSNRGTYNEQFF. CDR3 nucleotide sequence: TGTGCCAGCAGCCGATCAAACAGGGGCACCTACAATGAGCAGTTCTTC.

The chain joins TRBV9 to TRBJ2-7; perhaps TRBD2 as D (6 bases). Germline V gene data show CDR1 as SGDLS and CDR2 as YYNGEE. The CDR3 runs to 13 residues. The ends were cut back, 0 bases at V and 7 bases at J, with 11 bases in the middle. CDR3 sequence: CASSVEGLAEQYF. The CDR3 DNA sequence: TGTGCCAGCAGCGTAGAAGGGCTAGCGGAGCAGTACTTC.

The chain recombines TRBV20-1 with TRBJ1-5; 7 bases agree with TRBD1. Looked up from germline, CDR1 is DFQATT and CDR2 is SNEGSKA (reference sequence). The CDR3 is made up of 13 amino acids. V dropped 6 bases and J dropped 3; count of bases not matched to a gene: 5. In DNA form, the CDR3 reads TGCAGTGCGGAGGACAGGTTCAATCAGCCCCAGCATTTT. Translation: CSAEDRFNQPQHF.

The chain couples TRBV7-3 to TRBJ2-2, with 8 nucleotides matching TRBD2. Germline CDR1 and CDR2: SGHTA and FQGTGA. There are 15 residues in the CDR3. With 5 bases clipped from V and 3 bases from J, the junction kept 5 bases outside the gene matches. The chain's CDR3 is CASSLSGGHTGELFF. The CDR3 DNA sequence: TGTGCCAGCAGCCTCAGCGGGGGACACACCGGGGAGCTGTTTTTT.

This clonotype was picked up a small number of times. The chain has TRBV7-2 and TRBJ2-2; D is unclear. The CDR3 runs to 14 residues. Trimming left V 8 bases short and J 4 bases short, with 14 bases between. The germline V gene encodes CDR1 SGHTA and CDR2 FQGNSA. Here the CDR3 reads CASAGQHRTGELFF. In DNA form, the CDR3 reads TGTGCCAGCGCTGGCCAGCACCGCACCGGGGAGCTGTTTTTT.

This clonotype appeared many times. The chain recombines TRBV7-8 with TRBJ1-1; TRBD1 agrees at 7 bases. Germline CDR1 and CDR2: SGHVS and FQNEAQ. The length of the CDR3 is 16 residues. The junction had 9 bases not matched to a gene; V was cut back by 5 bases and J by 0 bases. The CDR3 DNA follows: TGTGCCAGCAGCCCCCGGGACAGCAACATGAACACTGAAGCTTTCTTT. Translating it yields CASSPRDSNMNTEAFF. The full variable domain, in which reference TRBV7-8 and TRBJ1-1 provide the parts outside the CDR3, is GAGVSQSPRYKVAKRGQDVALRCDPISGHVSLFWYQQALGQGPEFLTYFQNEAQLDKSGLPSDRFFAERPEGSVSTLKIQRTQQEDSAVYLCASSPRDSNMNTEAFFGQGTRLTVV.

The chain is built from TRBV29-1 and TRBJ2-1, with TRBD2 identical over 8 bases. This CDR3 region has 14 residues. Germline V gene sequence: CDR1 SQVTM, CDR2 ANQGSEA. V shed 3 bases, J shed 9 bases, and the junction held 10 bases outside the gene matches. As DNA, the CDR3 is TGCAGCGTTGAGGGTGTTCGGGGGGGCGTTGAGCAGTTCTTC. It encodes CSVEGVRGGVEQFF.